The 28 T cell receptor beta chains in this list originate from one sample, sequenced in a study of blood T cell repertoires in COVID-19. Produced via immunoSEQ multiplex PCR; TCRdb's table is partial and in-frame only. This sample has about 440,000 clones, with about 89% found just once. The sequencing input was peripheral blood. Every receptor here comes from a woman aged 25-40 years with acute or convalescent COVID-19.

Here the CDR3 DNA reads TGTGCCAGCAGCCCTGGTGACAGGGCGACTGAAGCTTTCTTT. Its translation: CASSPGDRATEAFF. This chain joins TRBV5-6 and TRBJ1-1; 7 bases align to TRBD1. The germline V gene has CDR1 SGHDT and CDR2 YYEEEE. The length of the CDR3 is 14 residues. Trimming took 4 bases from V and 5 from J; bases not matched to a gene: 8.

Note on this clone: The junction shows a germline mismatch at one end, possibly a read error. V and J are TRBV6-1 and TRBJ1-1; D uncertain. The CDR3 is made up of 13 amino acids. From germline, CDR1 is MNHNS and CDR2 SASEGT. CDR3 amino acids: CASRDIAGTEAFF. The CDR3 region has the DNA TGTGCCAGCCGTGATATAGCCGGCACTGAAGCTTTCTTT.

V is TRBV7-3 and J is TRBJ2-2, with a tentative D call TRBD1 (5 bases). V lost 5 bases to trimming and J lost 1 base, with 14 bases between them. Germline V CDR1 and CDR2: SGHTA, FQGTGA. The CDR3 runs 16 residues. The DNA of the CDR3 is TGTGCCAGCAGCCGGCAGGGATATAAGAACACCGGGGAGCTGTTTTTT. It encodes CASSRQGYKNTGELFF.

The chain uses TRBV9 and TRBJ2-3; TRBD2 matches at 11 bases. V shed 3 bases and J 2 bases; nucleotides not matched to a gene: 5. The CDR3 totals 16 residues. Looked up from germline, CDR1 is SGDLS and CDR2 is YYNGEE. DNA for the CDR3: TGTGCCAGCAGCGCTGCACTAGCGGGGGCCACAGATACGCAGTATTTT. Residues: CASSAALAGATDTQYF.

This rearrangement joins TRBV11-2 to TRBJ2-7; 7 positions match TRBD2. V shed 4 bases, J shed 0 bases, and the junction held 6 bases outside the gene matches. Germline loops: CDR1 SGHAT, CDR2 FQNNGV. The CDR3 has 15 residues. The CDR3 nucleotides are TGTGCCAGCAGCTCGGGAGCGGGAACCTCCTACGAGCAGTACTTC. Its protein is CASSSGAGTSYEQYF.

The DNA for the CDR3 is TGTGCCAGCAGCAAAGATGTAGCGGGGGGCAAGACTCAAGAGACCCAGTACTTC. This translates into CASSKDVAGGKTQETQYF. This rearrangement joins TRBV21-1 to TRBJ2-5; TRBD2, the table's D call, lacks a check against the DNA. TRBV21-1 is reported as a pseudogene. This CDR3 comprises 18 residues.

The chain recombines TRBV28 with TRBJ2-7, with D perhaps TRBD2 (6 bases). Deletions cut 3 bases from V and 0 bases from J, with 12 bases between. Germline CDR1 MDHEN, CDR2 SYDVKM. The CDR3 length is 15 residues. CDR3 sequence: CASSFGGASSYEQYF. Here the CDR3 DNA reads TGTGCCAGCAGTTTCGGCGGGGCCTCCTCCTACGAGCAGTACTTC.

The chain recombines TRBV11-2 with TRBJ1-3; 9 nucleotides align to TRBD1. Germline V gene sequence: CDR1 SGHAT, CDR2 FQNNGV. The trim removed 1 base at V and 2 bases at J, leaving 3 bases unmatched. The CDR3 runs 16 residues. CDR3 DNA sequence: TGTGCCAGCAGCTTAGTGCACAGGGGGCCTGGAAACACCATATATTTT. This encodes CASSLVHRGPGNTIYF.

The J gene is TRBJ2-7, the V gene TRBV27; perhaps TRBD2 as D (7 bases). The V gene's germline CDR1 is MNHEY and CDR2 SMNVEV (reference sequence). Trimming stripped 5 bases from V and 2 bases from J, with 16 bases between. The CDR3 spans 15 residues. CDR3 sequence (DNA): TGTGCCAGCAGTGACGTTCGGGGGGCCCCCTACGAGCAGTACTTC. Its translation is CASSDVRGAPYEQYF.

The chain links TRBV3-1 (or the pseudogene TRBV3-2) to TRBJ2-5; TRBD1 agrees at 7 bases. The CDR3 length is 14 residues. The V gene's germline CDR1 is LGHDT and CDR2 YNNKEL (reference sequence). V lost 3 bases, J lost 1 base, and 2 bases stayed unmatched. CDR3 region: CASSQRTGQETQYF. DNA of the CDR3: TGTGCCAGCAGCCAGAGGACAGGCCAAGAGACCCAGTACTTC.

V usage is TRBV19 and J usage is TRBJ1-1; D uncertain. Germline loops: CDR1 LNHDA, CDR2 SQIVND (reference sequence). The length of the CDR3 is 12 residues. V lost 1 base and J 4 bases, leaving 4 bases between the germline ends. CDR3 region: CASSIASTEAFF. The CDR3 DNA reads as TGTGCCAGTAGTATAGCCAGCACTGAAGCTTTCTTT.

J is TRBJ1-6 and V is TRBV11-2; the D gene is possibly TRBD1 (5 bases). Trimming shortened V by 0 bases and J by 9 bases, and 15 bases separated the two germline ends. CDR1 and CDR2 from the germline V gene are SGHAT and FQNNGV. The CDR3 has 16 residues. The CDR3 nucleotides are TGTGCCAGCAGCTTAGAACTTGGGGGGTTCACTTCACCCCTCCACTTT. Translated: CASSLELGGFTSPLHF.

This clone was counted between two and nine times. V gene TRBV29-1 combines with J gene TRBJ2-5, with TRBD1 as a possible D gene (6 bases). Trimming left V 5 bases short and J 4 bases short, with 17 bases between. Germline V gene sequence: CDR1 SQVTM, CDR2 ANQGSEA. The CDR3 loop spans 14 amino acids. The DNA for the CDR3 is TGCAGCGTTACTGATACAGGGATGGGAGAGACCCAGTACTTC. It encodes CSVTDTGMGETQYF. The full variable domain, completed using reference TRBV29-1 and TRBJ2-5, is SAVISQKPSRDICQRGTSLTIQCQVDSQVTMMFWYRQQPGQSLTLIATANQGSEATYESGFVIDKFPISRPNLTFSTLTVSNMSPEDSSIYLCSVTDTGMGETQYFGPGTRLLVL.

The chain joins TRBV19 to TRBJ1-1; no firm D call. Germline V gene lookup returns CDR1 LNHDA and CDR2 SQIVND (reference sequence). Trimming cost V 2 bases and J 0 bases, with 16 bases left between them. The CDR3 spans 17 residues. The CDR3 DNA follows: TGTGCCAGTAGTATATCTGCGGGCAGCCTCATGAACACTGAAGCTTTCTTT. It specifies CASSISAGSLMNTEAFF.

The V and J genes are TRBV5-6 and TRBJ2-5, with D tentatively TRBD2 (5 bases). V lost 0 bases to trimming and J lost 4 bases, with 10 bases between them. CDR3 length: 14 amino acids. CDR1 and CDR2 from the germline V gene are SGHDT and YYEEEE. This CDR3 is CASSLGGWRETQYF. The CDR3 region has the DNA TGTGCCAGCAGCTTGGGCGGGTGGCGAGAGACCCAGTACTTC.

V and J are TRBV28 and TRBJ2-5; 12 bases map to TRBD2. Germline trimming cut 1 base from V and 2 bases from J; bases unmatched to any gene: 5. The germline V gene has CDR1 MDHEN and CDR2 SYDVKM. This CDR3 contains 17 residues. As DNA, the CDR3 is TGTGCCAGCAGTTTATTGTTGCTAGCGGGGGGGCAAGAGACCCAGTACTTC. Translation gives CASSLLLLAGGQETQYF.

The V call is TRBV9, the J call TRBJ1-5; unclear D gene. CDR3 length equals 13 residues. The V gene lost 4 bases and the J gene lost 7 bases, with 12 bases spanning the gap. From germline, CDR1 is SGDLS and CDR2 YYNGEE. The CDR3 loop reads CASSSTVGQPQHF. CDR3 bases: TGTGCCAGCAGCTCCACGGTCGGGCAGCCCCAGCATTTT.

The chain links TRBV3-1 (or the pseudogene TRBV3-2) to TRBJ2-2; D is unclear. With 5 bases removed from V and 1 base from J, the gap between germline ends came to 11 bases. The CDR3 has 15 amino acids. Germline V gene sequence: CDR1 LGHDT, CDR2 YNNKEL (reference sequence). Here the CDR3 reads CASSAQIKNTGELFF. The CDR3 nucleotides are TGTGCCAGCAGCGCCCAGATTAAGAACACCGGGGAGCTGTTTTTT.

This chain joins TRBV5-1 and TRBJ2-2; 16 bases match TRBD2. J gave up 6 bases and V 4 bases, and 9 bases lay outside the gene matches. CDR1 and CDR2 from the germline V gene are SGHRS and YFSETQ. CDR3 length equals 18 residues. DNA of the CDR3: TGCGCCAGCAGCCCGGGACTAGCGGGGGGGCCAAGGCCCGGGGAGCTGTTTTTT. Its translation is CASSPGLAGGPRPGELFF.

This chain connects TRBV29-1 to TRBJ1-1; D ambiguous. The CDR3 contains 10 residues. The germline gives CDR1 SQVTM, CDR2 ANQGSEA. The V end lost 8 bases, the J end lost 7 bases, and 11 bases lay between the germline ends. CDR3 sequence: CSSTPDEAFF. CDR3 DNA sequence: TGCAGCTCAACCCCAGATGAAGCTTTCTTT.

The gene calls are TRBV30 and TRBJ1-2, with unresolved D. Looked up from germline, CDR1 is GTSNPN and CDR2 is SVGIG (reference sequence). Trimming stripped 2 bases from V and 2 bases from J, with 9 bases between. This CDR3 contains 13 residues. The DNA of the CDR3 is TGTGCCTGGAGTTCCGAGGAGAACTATGGCTACACCTTC. It codes for CAWSSEENYGYTF.

This clone was detected a few times. V is TRBV5-1 and J is TRBJ2-4; the match to TRBD1 covers 8 bases. J gave up 8 bases and V 4 bases, and 11 bases lay outside the gene matches. Germline V CDR1 and CDR2: SGHRS, YFSETQ. There are 15 residues in the CDR3. CDR3 bases: TGCGCCAGCAGCCCATGGACAGGACAGGGAGACATTCAGTACTTC. This codes for CASSPWTGQGDIQYF.

The chain uses TRBV6-2 or TRBV6-3 and TRBJ2-7, with a tentative D call TRBD2 (7 bases). Trimming pared 2 bases from V and 4 bases from J, leaving 9 bases between. The germline CDR1 and CDR2 sequences are MNHEY and SVGEGT. The CDR3 covers 13 residues. CDR3 loop: CASSYEGGYEQYF. The CDR3 region has the DNA TGTGCCAGCAGTTACGAGGGGGGGTACGAGCAGTACTTC.

This clone appeared a single time. The CDR3 here is CASSDQQGYGETQYF. Here the CDR3 DNA reads TGTGCCAGCAGCGATCAACAGGGCTATGGGGAGACCCAGTACTTC. This chain joins TRBV11-2 and TRBJ2-5; tentative D call: TRBD1 (6 bases). The CDR3 is 15 amino acids. From germline, CDR1 is SGHAT and CDR2 FQNNGV. V was shortened by 5 bases and J by 5 bases, with 18 bases between the two germline ends.

The CDR3 DNA reads TGTGCCAGCAGTGGTAGCTCCTCGAGACGGGACTATGGCTACACCTTC. Translation gives CASSGSSSRRDYGYTF. V usage is TRBV6-1 and J usage is TRBJ1-2; no clear D gene. In germline, CDR1 is MNHNS, CDR2 SASEGT. V lost 4 bases to trimming and J lost 3 bases, with 18 bases between them. The CDR3 consists of 16 residues.

The gene calls are TRBV2 and TRBJ1-2; possible D gene TRBD1, 5 bases. Trimming shortened V by 3 bases and J by 8 bases, and 22 bases separated the two germline ends. CDR1 SNHLY and CDR2 FYNNEI come from the germline V gene. The CDR3 totals 16 residues. The CDR3 here is CASSESGTRVIGGYTF. The CDR3 DNA follows: TGTGCCAGCAGTGAGAGCGGGACCAGGGTCATAGGCGGCTACACCTTC.

This chain uses TRBV7-2 with TRBJ2-1, with D maybe TRBD1 (5 bases). The CDR3 is made up of 18 amino acids. Germline V lookup: CDR1 SGHTA, CDR2 FQGNSA. Trimming left V 7 bases short and J 4 bases short, with 26 bases between. The CDR3 sequence is CASTLHWKRQRIYNEQFF. In DNA form, the CDR3 reads TGTGCCAGCACCCTGCATTGGAAGCGACAGAGAATATACAATGAGCAGTTCTTC.

The chain employs TRBV4-1 and TRBJ2-3; 12 bases align to TRBD2. The CDR3 sequence is 16 residues long. Germline CDR1 reads MGHRA; CDR2 reads YSYEKL. The V gene end was trimmed by 2 bases and the J gene end by 1 base; junction bases not matched to a gene: 1. The CDR3, as DNA: TGCGCCAGCAGCCAAAGACTAGCGGGGGGCACAGATACGCAGTATTTT. This translates into CASSQRLAGGTDTQYF.